These 30 T cell receptor beta chains share one sample of origin, sequenced in a study of CD8 T cells in Susac syndrome. A quantity of about 0.45 to 1 ug RNA underwent reverse transcription using random hexamers. TCRdb re-derived calls from the immunoSEQ multiplex PCR reads in MiXCR, one entry per CDR3 protein. The sample shows about 150,000 distinct CDR3 sequences, 92% of them seen only once. The source material was CD4+ T cells from PBMCs. The receptors were gathered from a human donor in good health.

The chain carries TRBV14 and TRBJ2-1, with 12 nucleotides matching TRBD2. The CDR3 has 18 amino acids. Looked up from germline, CDR1 is SGHDN and CDR2 is FVKESK. After removal of 2 bases from V and 3 bases from J, the junction contained 8 bases not matched to a gene. CDR3 sequence: CASSQPGLAGQHYNEQFF. For the CDR3, the DNA is TGTGCCAGCAGCCAACCGGGACTAGCGGGCCAACACTACAATGAGCAGTTCTTC.

V and J are TRBV20-1 and TRBJ2-7; the match to TRBD2 covers 14 bases. CDR1 is DFQATT and CDR2 is SNEGSKA in the germline V gene (reference sequence). The V segment lost 6 bases and the J segment 5 bases; nucleotides outside the gene matches: 3. This CDR3 contains 13 residues. As DNA, the CDR3 is TGCAGTGCCCGACTAGCGGGAGGGGACGAGCAGTACTTC. This encodes CSARLAGGDEQYF.

The genes are TRBV12-3 or TRBV12-4 and TRBJ2-4; D is possibly TRBD1 (6 bases). This CDR3 has 16 amino acids. V gave up 8 bases and J gave up 0 bases, with 17 bases separating them. The CDR3 region has the DNA TGTGCCAGCTCCCCCGGAAGGGGGTTAGCCAAAAACATTCAGTACTTC. Translating it yields CASSPGRGLAKNIQYF.

This clonotype was detected once. This sequence joins TRBV29-1 and TRBJ2-5; TRBD2 might be the D (6 bases). CDR1 SQVTM and CDR2 ANQGSEA come from the germline V gene. The CDR3 is 15 residues long. Trimming removed 2 bases at V and 5 bases at J, with 18 bases between. The CDR3: CSVETSIGGMETQYF. Written as DNA, the CDR3 is TGCAGCGTTGAAACATCAATAGGAGGGATGGAGACCCAGTACTTC.

The V call is TRBV7-2, the J call TRBJ1-2, with 7 bases fitting TRBD1. This CDR3 is 15 amino acids long. Germline-derived CDR1 and CDR2 are SGHTA and FQGNSA. Trimming took 5 bases from V and 4 from J; bases not matched to a gene: 10. The CDR3 nucleotides are TGTGCCAGCAGCCCTGGACAGGTTACAATCTATGGCTACACCTTC. This codes for CASSPGQVTIYGYTF.

The chain combines TRBV9 with TRBJ2-5; 7 nucleotides line up with TRBD1. This CDR3 contains 14 residues. CDR1 and CDR2 (germline): SGDLS, YYNGEE. J gave up 3 bases and V 4 bases, and 6 bases lay outside the gene matches. CDR3 DNA: TGTGCCAGCAGCCCTATAGGGACAGAAGAGACCCAGTACTTC. This gives the protein CASSPIGTEETQYF.

The CDR3 bases are TGTGCCAGTAGCCCGTTGTTAGGGGGGACTGAAGCTTTCTTT. The encoded protein is CASSPLLGGTEAFF. The gene calls are TRBV19 and TRBJ1-1, with D possibly TRBD1 on 6 matching bases. Germline CDR1 is LNHDA and CDR2 is SQIVND (reference sequence). V was clipped by 6 bases and J by 5 bases, with 16 bases between them. This CDR3 region has 14 residues.

The chain joins TRBV28 to TRBJ2-7; 7 bases are a match to TRBD1. The CDR3 loop spans 15 amino acids. J gave up 5 bases and V 5 bases, and 12 bases lay outside the gene matches. Germline lookup yields CDR1 MDHEN and CDR2 SYDVKM. The CDR3 is CASSPHDRASDEQYF. The CDR3 bases are TGTGCCAGCAGTCCACATGACAGGGCGTCCGACGAGCAGTACTTC.

This chain links TRBV30 with TRBJ1-3, with 10 positions matching TRBD1. CDR3 length: 14 amino acids. CDR1 is GTSNPN, CDR2 SVGIG, per germline (reference sequence). After removal of 7 bases from V and 4 bases from J, the junction contained 7 bases not matched to a gene. CDR3 nucleotides: TGTGCCTTTCGACAGGGGGCATTCGGAAACACCATATATTTT. Translation: CAFRQGAFGNTIYF.

This clonotype was seen just once. This chain uses TRBV20-1 with TRBJ2-1; 11 bases line up with TRBD2. Germline V CDR1 and CDR2: DFQATT, SNEGSKA (reference sequence). The CDR3 consists of 14 residues. V lost 5 bases, J lost 3 bases, and 3 bases stayed unmatched. CDR3 sequence (DNA): TGCAGTGCTCTTAGCGGGGGGGACTACAATGAGCAGTTCTTC. Translating it yields CSALSGGDYNEQFF.

Notes on this clonotype: Germline and junction disagree at one end, which may indicate a read error. This chain links TRBV14 with TRBJ1-1; the D gene is possibly TRBD1 (5 bases). The CDR3 has 13 residues. Germline CDR1 and CDR2: SGHDN and FVKESK. The CDR3 loop is CASSLRSGTGAFF. The CDR3, as DNA: TGTGCCAGCAGCCTTAGGTCCGGGACTGGAGCTTTCTTT.

The chain carries TRBV2 and TRBJ2-7; D is undetermined. The ends were cut back, 6 bases at V and 5 bases at J, with 11 bases in the middle. The CDR3 sequence is 12 residues long. CDR1 is SNHLY, CDR2 FYNNEI, per germline. The DNA of the CDR3 is TGTGCCAGCAGCGCCACACGGAACGAGCAGTACTTC. Amino acids: CASSATRNEQYF.

The chain has TRBV29-1 and TRBJ1-2, with D perhaps TRBD1 (6 bases). Germline CDR1 and CDR2: SQVTM and ANQGSEA. The ends were cut back, 8 bases at V and 5 bases at J, with 18 bases in the middle. The CDR3 runs to 13 residues. The CDR3 is CSTSGAPGYGYTF. DNA for the CDR3: TGCAGCACCTCGGGGGCCCCGGGATATGGCTACACCTTC. Based on the CDR3 plus reference TRBV29-1 and TRBJ1-2, the full variable domain is SAVISQKPSRDICQRGTSLTIQCQVDSQVTMMFWYRQQPGQSLTLIATANQGSEATYESGFVIDKFPISRPNLTFSTLTVSNMSPEDSSIYLCSTSGAPGYGYTFGSGTRLTVV.

The chain joins TRBV30 to TRBJ2-5; D gene unclear. Trimming took off 1 base at V and 5 bases at J, with 14 bases between the two ends. Germline V gives CDR1 GTSNPN, CDR2 SVGIG (reference sequence). The CDR3 extends over 14 amino acids. The CDR3 loop reads CAWSGNRGWETQYF. Here the CDR3 DNA reads TGTGCCTGGAGTGGAAACCGAGGTTGGGAGACCCAGTACTTC.

The CDR3 reads CASSSDRAGYGYTF. The CDR3 region has the DNA TGTGCCAGCAGTTCCGACAGGGCTGGCTATGGCTACACCTTC. The chain uses TRBV6-5 and TRBJ1-2; 7 bases are a match to TRBD1. The germline CDR1 and CDR2 sequences are MNHEY and SVGAGI. The J segment lost 4 bases and the V segment lost 4 bases, leaving 6 bases of the junction unmatched. The CDR3 has 14 residues.

This CDR3 reads CASSIGGELFF. The CDR3 DNA is TGTGCCAGCAGCATAGGGGGGGAGCTGTTTTTT. The rearrangement uses TRBV12-3 or TRBV12-4 and TRBJ2-2, with no clear D. The CDR3 has 11 residues. Trimming took off 6 bases at V and 8 bases at J, with 7 bases between the two ends.

This clonotype was seen just once. The chain combines TRBV6-5 with TRBJ2-7; D is possibly TRBD1 or TRBD2 (5 bases each). Per germline, CDR1 MNHEY and CDR2 SVGAGI. V lost 7 bases and J 2 bases, leaving 12 bases between the germline ends. The CDR3 length is 13 residues. Here the CDR3 DNA reads TGTGCCAGCACCCCCAGGGACCCCTACGAGCAGTACTTC. This codes for CASTPRDPYEQYF.

In DNA form, the CDR3 reads TGTGCCAGCAGTCCCCGGGACTTCTACGAGCAGTACTTC. Amino acid sequence: CASSPRDFYEQYF. The rearrangement uses TRBV12-3 or TRBV12-4 and TRBJ2-7; tentatively, D is TRBD2 (6 bases). The CDR3 is 13 residues long. The germline V and J ends were trimmed by 5 bases and 3 bases, with 11 bases remaining between them.

This clonotype was recorded only once. The chain couples TRBV9 to TRBJ2-1, with D perhaps matching TRBD2 (6 bases). V was clipped by 1 base and J by 4 bases, with 9 bases between them. There are 14 residues in the CDR3. In germline, CDR1 is SGDLS, CDR2 YYNGEE. The CDR3 coding sequence is TGTGCCAGCAGCGTAACGGAGGGTTACAATGAGCAGTTCTTC. This gives the protein CASSVTEGYNEQFF.

J is TRBJ2-2 and V is TRBV6-5, with 8 bases lining up with TRBD1. The V gene's germline CDR1 is MNHEY and CDR2 SVGAGI. This CDR3 contains 15 residues. The V and J ends lost 3 bases and 4 bases, in that order; junction bases with no gene match: 4. CDR3 bases: TGTGCCAGCAGTTATAGGACAGGGACCACCGGGGAGCTGTTTTTT. Translated, it gives CASSYRTGTTGELFF.

This clonotype was counted between two and nine times. The rearrangement joins TRBV28 to TRBJ1-5, with D maybe TRBD1 (6 bases). Per the germline V gene, CDR1 is MDHEN and CDR2 is SYDVKM. Trimming removed 8 bases at V and 1 base at J, with 12 bases between. The CDR3 extends over 14 amino acids. DNA for the CDR3: TGTGCCAGCTCACAAGGGGGGAGCAATCAGCCCCAGCATTTT. It encodes CASSQGGSNQPQHF.

The genes are TRBV20-1 and TRBJ1-2; D might be TRBD1 (6 bases). This CDR3 has 14 amino acids. CDR1 DFQATT and CDR2 SNEGSKA come from the germline V gene (reference sequence). The V end lost 4 bases, the J end lost 4 bases, and 16 bases lay between the germline ends. CDR3 sequence (DNA): TGCAGTGCTAAACAGGGCGAAAATCTCTATGGCTACACCTTC. Its translation is CSAKQGENLYGYTF.

V and J are TRBV14 and TRBJ1-3, with D unresolved. The CDR3 totals 14 residues. Deletions cut 8 bases from V and 0 bases from J, with 11 bases between. Germline CDR1 and CDR2: SGHDN and FVKESK. CDR3: CASQRSGSGNTIYF. DNA of the CDR3: TGTGCCAGCCAAAGGTCGGGCTCTGGAAACACCATATATTTT. Variable domain in full (rest from reference TRBV14 and TRBJ1-3): EAGVTQFPSHSVIEKGQTVTLRCDPISGHDNLYWYRRVMGKEIKFLLHFVKESKQDESGMPNNRFLAERTGGTYSTLKVQPAELEDSGVYFCASQRSGSGNTIYFGEGSWLTVV.

This rearrangement joins TRBV3-1 to TRBJ1-3; a weak D match, TRBD1 (5 bases). The CDR3 extends over 15 amino acids. V lost 0 bases and J 4 bases, leaving 10 bases between the germline ends. CDR1 is LGHDT, CDR2 YNNKEL, per germline (reference sequence). The CDR3 loop is CASSQDLTEGNTIYF. The CDR3 DNA reads as TGTGCCAGCAGCCAAGATTTGACAGAAGGAAACACCATATATTTT.

The rearrangement links TRBV20-1 to TRBJ2-3, with D perhaps TRBD2 (5 bases). This CDR3 is 15 amino acids long. The ends were cut back, 3 bases at V and 5 bases at J, with 18 bases in the middle. Looked up from germline, CDR1 is DFQATT and CDR2 is SNEGSKA (reference sequence). In DNA form, the CDR3 reads TGCAGTGCTAGCCCCAAGGCTCAAGGACTAGATACGCAGTATTTT. Its translation: CSASPKAQGLDTQYF.

The chain employs TRBV6-1 and TRBJ1-6; D is unclear. Trimming removed 11 bases from V and 10 bases from J, with 18 bases in between. Germline-derived CDR1 and CDR2 are MNHNS and SASEGT. The CDR3 covers 13 residues. The CDR3, as DNA: TGTGCCGTCGCACGCCTCGTAGGATCACCCCTCCACTTT. It is translated as CAVARLVGSPLHF.

The chain links TRBV3-1 to TRBJ1-3; D gene ambiguous. This CDR3 contains 14 residues. The V gene lost 3 bases and the J gene lost 3 bases, with 9 bases spanning the gap. The V gene's germline CDR1 is LGHDT and CDR2 YNNKEL (reference sequence). The CDR3 DNA follows: TGTGCCAGCAGCCAGTTACGCGATGGAAACACCATATATTTT. Its translation: CASSQLRDGNTIYF.

This chain uses TRBV13 with TRBJ2-7, with 7 bases aligning to TRBD1. V shed 2 bases and J 2 bases; nucleotides not matched to a gene: 3. The germline gives CDR1 PRHDT, CDR2 FYEKMQ (reference sequence). The CDR3 covers 14 residues. The DNA for the CDR3 is TGTGCCAGCAGCTTAAGGGGGCGCCCCTACGAGCAGTACTTC. As protein: CASSLRGRPYEQYF.

This chain joins TRBV7-2 and TRBJ1-6, with 12 positions matching TRBD1. This CDR3 comprises 17 residues. Trimming cost V 1 base and J 9 bases; bases outside gene matches: 7. Germline V lookup: CDR1 SGHTA, CDR2 FQGNSA. The CDR3 DNA sequence: TGTGCCAGCAGCTTAGTAGCCGGGACAGGGGGCCGTTCACCCCTCCACTTT. Residues: CASSLVAGTGGRSPLHF.

The chain couples TRBV19 to TRBJ2-3, with 12 bases aligning to TRBD1. V gave up 6 bases and J gave up 4 bases; unmatched junction bases: 5. The CDR3 length is 15 residues. CDR1 is LNHDA, CDR2 SQIVND, per germline (reference sequence). The DNA for the CDR3 is TGTGCCAGTAGCACCGGGACAGGGGGCCCAGATACGCAGTATTTT. It codes for CASSTGTGGPDTQYF.